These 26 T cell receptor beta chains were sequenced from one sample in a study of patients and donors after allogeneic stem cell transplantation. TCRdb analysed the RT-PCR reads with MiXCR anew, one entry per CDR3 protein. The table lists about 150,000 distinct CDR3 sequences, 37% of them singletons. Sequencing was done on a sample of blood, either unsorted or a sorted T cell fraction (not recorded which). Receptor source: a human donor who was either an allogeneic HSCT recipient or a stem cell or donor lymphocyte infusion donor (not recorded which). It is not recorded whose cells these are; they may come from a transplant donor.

The CDR3 DNA is TGTGCCAGCACCCGGGACAGGGGTAGCAATCAGCCCCAGCATTTT. Amino acids: CASTRDRGSNQPQHF. The chain carries TRBV28 and TRBJ1-5, with 10 positions matching TRBD1. Germline lookup yields CDR1 MDHEN and CDR2 SYDVKM. This CDR3 is built from 15 residues. The junction had 3 bases not matched to a gene; V was cut back by 7 bases and J by 0 bases. Based on the CDR3 plus reference TRBV28 and TRBJ1-5, the full variable domain is DVKVTQSSRYLVKRTGEKVFLECVQDMDHENMFWYRQDPGLGLRLIYFSYDVKMKEKGDIPEGYSVSREKKERFSLILESASTNQTSMYLCASTRDRGSNQPQHFGDGTRLSIL.

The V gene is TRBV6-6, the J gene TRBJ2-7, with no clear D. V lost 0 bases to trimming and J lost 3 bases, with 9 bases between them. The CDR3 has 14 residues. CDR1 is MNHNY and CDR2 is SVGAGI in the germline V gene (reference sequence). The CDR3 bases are TGTGCCAGCAGTTACTCGTCCAGTAACTACGAGCAGTACGTC. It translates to CASSYSSSNYEQYV.

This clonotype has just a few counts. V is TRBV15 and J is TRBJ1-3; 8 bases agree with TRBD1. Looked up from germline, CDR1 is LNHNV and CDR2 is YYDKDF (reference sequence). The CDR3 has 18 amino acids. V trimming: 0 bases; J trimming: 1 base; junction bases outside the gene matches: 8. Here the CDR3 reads CATSRDRAGGRSGNTIYF. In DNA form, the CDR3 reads TGTGCCACCAGCAGAGATCGGGCAGGGGGCAGATCTGGAAACACCATATATTTT.

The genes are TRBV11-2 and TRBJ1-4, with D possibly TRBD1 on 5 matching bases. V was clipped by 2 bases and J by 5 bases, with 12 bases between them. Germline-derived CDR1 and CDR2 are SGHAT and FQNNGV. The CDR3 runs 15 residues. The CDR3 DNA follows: TGTGCCAGCAGCTTAACGAGACAGCCCAATGAAAAACTGTTTTTT. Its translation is CASSLTRQPNEKLFF.

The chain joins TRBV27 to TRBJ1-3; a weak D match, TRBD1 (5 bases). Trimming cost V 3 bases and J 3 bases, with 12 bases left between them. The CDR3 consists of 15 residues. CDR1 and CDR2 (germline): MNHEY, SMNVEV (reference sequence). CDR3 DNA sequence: TGTGCCAGCAGTTTTAAACAGGTGCTTGGAAACACCATATATTTT. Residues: CASSFKQVLGNTIYF.

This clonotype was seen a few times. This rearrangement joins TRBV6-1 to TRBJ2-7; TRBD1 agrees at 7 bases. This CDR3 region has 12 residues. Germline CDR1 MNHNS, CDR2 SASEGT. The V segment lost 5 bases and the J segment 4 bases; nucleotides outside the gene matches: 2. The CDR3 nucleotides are TGTGCCAGCAGTCCCAGGGGGTACGAGCAGTACGTC. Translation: CASSPRGYEQYV.

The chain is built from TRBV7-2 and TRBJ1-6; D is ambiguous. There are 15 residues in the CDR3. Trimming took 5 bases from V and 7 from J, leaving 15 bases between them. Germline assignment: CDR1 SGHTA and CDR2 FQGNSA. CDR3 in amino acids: CASSHPAMGNSPLHF. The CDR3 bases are TGTGCCAGCAGCCACCCCGCGATGGGGAATTCACCCCTCCACTTT.

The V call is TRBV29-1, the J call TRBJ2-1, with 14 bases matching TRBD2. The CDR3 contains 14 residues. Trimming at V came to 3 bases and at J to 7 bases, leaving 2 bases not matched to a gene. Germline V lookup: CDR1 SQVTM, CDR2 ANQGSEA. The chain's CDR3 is CSVEGLAGVNEQFF. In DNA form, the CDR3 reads TGCAGCGTTGAGGGACTAGCGGGGGTTAATGAGCAGTTCTTC.

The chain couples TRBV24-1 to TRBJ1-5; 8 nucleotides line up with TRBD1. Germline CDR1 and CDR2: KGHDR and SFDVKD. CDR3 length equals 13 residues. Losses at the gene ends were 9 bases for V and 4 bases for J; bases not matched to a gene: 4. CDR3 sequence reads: CATQTGGNQPQHF. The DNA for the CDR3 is TGTGCCACCCAAACAGGGGGGAATCAGCCCCAGCATTTT.

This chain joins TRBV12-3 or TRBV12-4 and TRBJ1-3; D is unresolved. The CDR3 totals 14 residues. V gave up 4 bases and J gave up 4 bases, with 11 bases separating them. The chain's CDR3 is CASSSSYLGNTIYF. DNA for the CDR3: TGTGCCAGCAGTTCCTCATATCTCGGAAACACCATATATTTT.

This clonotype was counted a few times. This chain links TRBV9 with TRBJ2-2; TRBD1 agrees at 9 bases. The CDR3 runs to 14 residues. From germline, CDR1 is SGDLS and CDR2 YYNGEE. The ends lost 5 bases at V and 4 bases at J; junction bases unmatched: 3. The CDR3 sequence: CASRGTGSTGELFF. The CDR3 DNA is TGTGCCAGCAGAGGGACAGGGTCCACCGGGGAGCTGTTTTTT.

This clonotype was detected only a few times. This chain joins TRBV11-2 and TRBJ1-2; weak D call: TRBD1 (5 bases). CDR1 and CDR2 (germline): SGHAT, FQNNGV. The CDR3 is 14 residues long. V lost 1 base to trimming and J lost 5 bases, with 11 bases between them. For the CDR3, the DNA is TGTGCCAGCAGCTTAGCGGGGGTAGGGTATGGCTACACCTTC. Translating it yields CASSLAGVGYGYTF.

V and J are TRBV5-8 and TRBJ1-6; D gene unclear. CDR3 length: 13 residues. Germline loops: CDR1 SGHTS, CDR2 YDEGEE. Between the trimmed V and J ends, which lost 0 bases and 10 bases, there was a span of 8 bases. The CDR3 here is CASSLAFGSPLHF. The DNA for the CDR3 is TGTGCCAGCAGCTTGGCGTTTGGGTCACCCCTCCACTTT.

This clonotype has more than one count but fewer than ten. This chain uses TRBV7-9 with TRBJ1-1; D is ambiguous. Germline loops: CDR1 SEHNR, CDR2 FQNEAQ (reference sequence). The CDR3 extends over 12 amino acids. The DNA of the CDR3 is TGTGCGACCCTCGGGGTGAACACTGAAGCTTTCTTT. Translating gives CATLGVNTEAFF.

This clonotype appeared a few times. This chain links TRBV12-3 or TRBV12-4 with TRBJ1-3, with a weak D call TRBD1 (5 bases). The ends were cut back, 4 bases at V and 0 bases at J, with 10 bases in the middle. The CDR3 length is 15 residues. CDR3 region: CASSWDGHSGNTIYF. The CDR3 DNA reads TGTGCCAGCAGTTGGGACGGACACTCTGGAAACACCATATATTTT.

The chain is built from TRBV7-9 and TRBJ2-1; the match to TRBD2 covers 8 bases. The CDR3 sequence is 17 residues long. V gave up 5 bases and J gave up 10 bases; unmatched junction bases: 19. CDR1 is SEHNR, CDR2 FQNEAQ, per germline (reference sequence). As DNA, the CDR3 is TGTGCCAGCAGCCCTACGCCGGGACTAGATTGGGCGGGGGAGCAGTTCTTC. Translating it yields CASSPTPGLDWAGEQFF.

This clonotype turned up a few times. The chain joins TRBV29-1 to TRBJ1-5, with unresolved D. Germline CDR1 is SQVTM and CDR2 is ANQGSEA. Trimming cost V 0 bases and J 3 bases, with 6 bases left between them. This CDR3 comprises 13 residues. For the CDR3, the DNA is TGCAGCGTTGAAGACGGATTCAATCAGCCCCAGCATTTT. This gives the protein CSVEDGFNQPQHF.

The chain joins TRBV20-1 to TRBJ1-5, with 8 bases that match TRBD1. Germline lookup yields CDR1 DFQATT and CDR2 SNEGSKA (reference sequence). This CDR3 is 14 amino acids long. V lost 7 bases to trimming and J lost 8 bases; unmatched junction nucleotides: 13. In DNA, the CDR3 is TGCAGTGTAGAGGACAGGGCAGGGGGCGAGCCCCAGCATTTT. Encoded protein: CSVEDRAGGEPQHF.

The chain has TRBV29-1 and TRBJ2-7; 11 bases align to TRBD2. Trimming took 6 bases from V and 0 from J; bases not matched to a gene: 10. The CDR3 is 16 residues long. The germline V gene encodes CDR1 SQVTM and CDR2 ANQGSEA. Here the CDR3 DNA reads TGCAGCGTGCTGATCCCGGGACTAGCGGCCTCCTACGAGCAGTACGTC. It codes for CSVLIPGLAASYEQYV.

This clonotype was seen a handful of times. This chain's CDR3 is CASSHLDSFEKLFF. For the CDR3, the DNA is TGTGCCAGCAGTCACCTTGACAGTTTTGAAAAACTGTTTTTT. The chain has TRBV6-1 and TRBJ1-4, with a possible D match to TRBD1 (5 bases). The germline V gene has CDR1 MNHNS and CDR2 SASEGT. Trimming took off 5 bases at V and 7 bases at J, with 14 bases between the two ends. The CDR3 sequence is 14 residues long.

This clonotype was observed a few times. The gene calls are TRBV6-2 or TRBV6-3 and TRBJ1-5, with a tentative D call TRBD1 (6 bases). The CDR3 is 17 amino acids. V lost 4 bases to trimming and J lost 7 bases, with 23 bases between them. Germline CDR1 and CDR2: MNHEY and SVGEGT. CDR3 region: CASSSTGPRPLGQPQHF. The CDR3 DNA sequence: TGTGCCAGCAGTTCGACAGGACCTCGCCCCCTCGGGCAGCCCCAGCATTTT.

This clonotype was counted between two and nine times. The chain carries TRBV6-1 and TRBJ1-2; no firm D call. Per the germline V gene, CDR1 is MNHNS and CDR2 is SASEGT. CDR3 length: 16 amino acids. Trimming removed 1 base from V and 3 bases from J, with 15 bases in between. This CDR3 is CASSEVRAPAYYGYTF. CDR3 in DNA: TGTGCCAGCAGTGAAGTCCGGGCCCCAGCATACTATGGCTACACCTTC.

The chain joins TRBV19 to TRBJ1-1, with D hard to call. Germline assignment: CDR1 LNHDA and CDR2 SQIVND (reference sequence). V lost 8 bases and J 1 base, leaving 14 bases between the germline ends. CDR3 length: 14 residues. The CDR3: CASSWTAENTEAFF. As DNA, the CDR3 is TGTGCCAGTTCCTGGACCGCCGAGAACACTGAAGCTTTCTTT.

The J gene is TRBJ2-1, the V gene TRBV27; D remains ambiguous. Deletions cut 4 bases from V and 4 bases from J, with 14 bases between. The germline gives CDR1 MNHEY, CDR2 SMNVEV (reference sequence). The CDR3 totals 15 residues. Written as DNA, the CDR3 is TGTGCCAGCAGTTCGCACGAAATACCATACAATGAGCAGTTCTTC. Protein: CASSSHEIPYNEQFF.

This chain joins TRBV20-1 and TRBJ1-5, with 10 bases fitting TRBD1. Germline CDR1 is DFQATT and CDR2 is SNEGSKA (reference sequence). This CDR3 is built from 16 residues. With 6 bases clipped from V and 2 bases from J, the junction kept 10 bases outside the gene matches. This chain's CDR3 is CSAHSGTGVRNQPQHF. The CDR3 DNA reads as TGCAGTGCCCACAGCGGGACAGGGGTACGCAATCAGCCCCAGCATTTT.

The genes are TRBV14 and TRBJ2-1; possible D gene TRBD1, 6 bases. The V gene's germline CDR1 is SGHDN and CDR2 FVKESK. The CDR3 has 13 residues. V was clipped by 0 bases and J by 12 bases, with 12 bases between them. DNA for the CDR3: TGTGCCAGCAGCCAAGATTTGGGGGCGGTGCAGTTCTTC. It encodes CASSQDLGAVQFF.